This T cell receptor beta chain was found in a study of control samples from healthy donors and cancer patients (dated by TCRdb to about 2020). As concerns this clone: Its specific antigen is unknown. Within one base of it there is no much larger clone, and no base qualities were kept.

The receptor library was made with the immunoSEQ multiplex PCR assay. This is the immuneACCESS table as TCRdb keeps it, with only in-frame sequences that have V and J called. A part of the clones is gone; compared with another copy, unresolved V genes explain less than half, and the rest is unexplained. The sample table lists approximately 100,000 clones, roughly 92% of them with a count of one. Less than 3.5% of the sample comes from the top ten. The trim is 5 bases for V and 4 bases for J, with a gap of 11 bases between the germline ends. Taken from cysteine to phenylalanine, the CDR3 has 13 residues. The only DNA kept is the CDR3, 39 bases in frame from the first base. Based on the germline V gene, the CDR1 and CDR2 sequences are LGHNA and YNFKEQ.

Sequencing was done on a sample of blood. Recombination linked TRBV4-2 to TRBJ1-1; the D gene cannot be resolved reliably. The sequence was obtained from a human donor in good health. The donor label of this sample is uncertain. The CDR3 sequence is CASSDPGPTEAFF. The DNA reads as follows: TGTGCCAGCAGCGATCCGGGCCCCACTGAAGCTTTCTTT.